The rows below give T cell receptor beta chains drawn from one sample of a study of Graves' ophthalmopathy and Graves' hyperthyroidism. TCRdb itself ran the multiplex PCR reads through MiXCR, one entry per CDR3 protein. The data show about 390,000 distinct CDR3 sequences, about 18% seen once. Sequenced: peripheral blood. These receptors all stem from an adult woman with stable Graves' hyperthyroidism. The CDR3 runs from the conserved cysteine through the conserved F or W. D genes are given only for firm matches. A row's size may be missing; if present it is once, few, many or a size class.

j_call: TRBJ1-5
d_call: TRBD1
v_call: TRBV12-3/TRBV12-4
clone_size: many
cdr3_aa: CASRWTGSDQPQHF
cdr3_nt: TGTGCCAGCAGATGGACAGGGTCCGATCAGCCCCAGCATTTT

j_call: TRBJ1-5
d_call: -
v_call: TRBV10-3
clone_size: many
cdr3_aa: CAIGGVGNQPQHF
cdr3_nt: TGTGCCATCGGGGGAGTGGGCAATCAGCCCCAGCATTTT

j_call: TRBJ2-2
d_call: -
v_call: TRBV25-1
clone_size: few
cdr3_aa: CASSGPAANTGELFF
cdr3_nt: TGTGCCAGCAGTGGACCGGCCGCTAACACCGGGGAGCTGTTTTTT

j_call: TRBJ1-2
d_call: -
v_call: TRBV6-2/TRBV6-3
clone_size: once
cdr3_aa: CASSYSDWARGYTF
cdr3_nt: TGTGCCAGCAGTTACTCCGACTGGGCTAGGGGCTACACCTTC

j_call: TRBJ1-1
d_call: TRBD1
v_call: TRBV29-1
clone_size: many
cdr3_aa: CSVVKGARTEAFF
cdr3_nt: TGCAGCGTTGTTAAGGGGGCGAGGACTGAAGCTTTCTTT

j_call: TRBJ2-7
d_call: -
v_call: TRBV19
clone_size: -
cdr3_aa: CASSKLQGNSYEQYF
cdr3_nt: TGTGCCAGTAGCAAACTACAGGGAAACTCCTACGAGCAGTACTTC

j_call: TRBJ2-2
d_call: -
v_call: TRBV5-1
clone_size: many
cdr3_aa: CASSLDRGELFF
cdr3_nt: TGCGCCAGCAGCTTGGACCGCGGGGAGCTGTTTTTT

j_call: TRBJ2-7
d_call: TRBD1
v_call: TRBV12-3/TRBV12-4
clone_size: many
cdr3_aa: CASGKWTGSSYEQYF
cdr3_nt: TGTGCCAGCGGCAAATGGACAGGGAGCTCCTACGAGCAGTACTTC

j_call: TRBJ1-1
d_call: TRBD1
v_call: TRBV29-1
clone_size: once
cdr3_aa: CSVRTGMNTEAFF
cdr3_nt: TGCAGCGTTCGGACAGGGATGAACACTGAAGCTTTCTTT

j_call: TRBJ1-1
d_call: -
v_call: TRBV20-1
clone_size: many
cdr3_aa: CSACLPPSLKQGKFEVGEAFF
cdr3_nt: TGCAGTGCTTGTCTCCCCCCTTCACTAAAACAGGGAAAATTCGAGGTGGGTGAAGCTTTCTTT

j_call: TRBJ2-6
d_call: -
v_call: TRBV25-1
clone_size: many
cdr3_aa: CASSESGANSGANVLTF
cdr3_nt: TGTGCCAGCAGTGAATCCGGCGCCAACTCTGGGGCCAACGTCCTGACTTTC

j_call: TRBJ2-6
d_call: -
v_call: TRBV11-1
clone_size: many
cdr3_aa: CASSSPGDSGANVLTF
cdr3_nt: TGTGCCAGCAGCTCCCCGGGGGACTCTGGGGCCAACGTCCTGACTTTC

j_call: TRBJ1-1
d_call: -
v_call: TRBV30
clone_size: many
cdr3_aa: CAWNLGGAEAFF
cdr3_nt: TGTGCCTGGAATCTTGGGGGGGCTGAAGCTTTCTTT

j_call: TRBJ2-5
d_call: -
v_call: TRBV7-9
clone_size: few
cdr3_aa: CASSAVGDQETQYF
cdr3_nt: TGTGCCAGCAGCGCGGTTGGCGACCAAGAGACCCAGTACTTC

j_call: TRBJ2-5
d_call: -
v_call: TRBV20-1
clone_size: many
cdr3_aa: CSAMKREETQYF
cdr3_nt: TGCAGTGCTATGAAGCGGGAAGAGACCCAGTACTTC

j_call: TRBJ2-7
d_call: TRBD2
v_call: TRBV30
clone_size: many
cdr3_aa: CAWNGLAGDYEQYF
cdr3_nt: TGTGCCTGGAACGGACTAGCGGGAGACTACGAGCAGTACTTC

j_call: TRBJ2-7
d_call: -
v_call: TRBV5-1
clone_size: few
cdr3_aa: CASSLDRPYYEQYF
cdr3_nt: TGCGCCAGCAGCTTGGACAGGCCTTACTACGAGCAGTACTTC

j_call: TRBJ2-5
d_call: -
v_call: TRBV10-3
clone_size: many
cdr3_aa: CAISELQETQYF
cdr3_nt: TGTGCCATCAGTGAGTTACAGGAGACCCAGTACTTC

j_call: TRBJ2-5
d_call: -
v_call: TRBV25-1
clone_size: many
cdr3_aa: CASSEPGRETQYF
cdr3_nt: TGTGCCAGCAGTGAGCCAGGGCGGGAGACCCAGTACTTC

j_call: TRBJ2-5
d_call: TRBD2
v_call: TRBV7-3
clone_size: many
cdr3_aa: CASSSTSGETQYF
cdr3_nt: TGTGCCAGCAGCTCAACTAGCGGAGAGACCCAGTACTTC

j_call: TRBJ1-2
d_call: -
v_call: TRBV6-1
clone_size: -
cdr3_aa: CASSPVGVVYGYTF
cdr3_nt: TGTGCCAGCAGTCCTGTGGGGGTCGTCTATGGCTACACCTTC

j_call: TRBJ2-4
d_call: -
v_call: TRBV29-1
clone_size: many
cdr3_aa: CSVTGALAKNIQYF
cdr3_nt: TGCAGCGTTACAGGTGCCCTAGCCAAAAACATTCAGTACTTC

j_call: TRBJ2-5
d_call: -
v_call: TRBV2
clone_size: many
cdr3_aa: CASSADVEETQYF
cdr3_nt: TGTGCCAGCAGTGCTGATGTGGAAGAGACCCAGTACTTC

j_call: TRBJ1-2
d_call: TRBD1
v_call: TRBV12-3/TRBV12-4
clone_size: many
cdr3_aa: CASSLDRVSGYTF
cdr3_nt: TGTGCCAGCAGCCTGGACAGGGTGAGCGGCTACACCTTC

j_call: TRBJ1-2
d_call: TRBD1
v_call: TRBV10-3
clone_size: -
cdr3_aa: CAISESAGGSDYGYTF
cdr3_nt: TGTGCCATCAGTGAGTCTGCAGGGGGCTCTGACTATGGCTACACCTTC

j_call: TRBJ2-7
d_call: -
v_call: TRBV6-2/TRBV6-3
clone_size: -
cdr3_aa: CASSYSDGPSYEQYF
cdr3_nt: TGTGCCAGCAGTTACTCGGACGGGCCCTCCTACGAGCAATACTTC

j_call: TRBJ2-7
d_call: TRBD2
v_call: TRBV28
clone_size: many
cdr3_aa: CASSYGGIAGGYEQYF
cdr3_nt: TGTGCCAGCAGTTACGGCGGGATAGCGGGAGGATACGAGCAGTACTTC

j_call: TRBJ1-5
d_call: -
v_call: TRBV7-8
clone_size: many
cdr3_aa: CASSLPAGKQPQHF
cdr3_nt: TGTGCCAGCAGCTTACCGGCAGGGAAGCAGCCCCAGCATTTT

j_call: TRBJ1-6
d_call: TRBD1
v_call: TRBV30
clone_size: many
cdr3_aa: CAWSATSKDRNSPLHF
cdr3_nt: TGTGCCTGGAGTGCCACCTCCAAGGACAGGAATTCACCCCTCCACTTT

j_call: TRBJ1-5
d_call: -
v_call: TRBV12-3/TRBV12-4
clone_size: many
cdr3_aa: CASSSQPSSQPQHF
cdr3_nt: TGTGCCAGCAGTTCCCAACCCTCCAGTCAGCCCCAGCATTTT

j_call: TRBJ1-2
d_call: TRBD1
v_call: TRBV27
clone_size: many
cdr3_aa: CASSTGQGAYAYTF
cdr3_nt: TGTGCCAGCAGTACGGGACAGGGGGCGTATGCCTACACCTTC

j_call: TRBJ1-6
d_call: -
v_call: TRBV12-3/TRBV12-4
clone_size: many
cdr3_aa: CASSFGGTVDSPLHF
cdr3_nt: TGTGCCAGCAGTTTTGGGGGCACAGTTGATTCACCCCTCCACTTT

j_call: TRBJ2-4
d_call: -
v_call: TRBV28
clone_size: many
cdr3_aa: CASSTSPGTQYF
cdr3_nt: TGTGCCAGCAGTACTTCACCGGGGACTCAGTACTTC

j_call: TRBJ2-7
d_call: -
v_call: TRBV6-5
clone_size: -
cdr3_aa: CASSYPSDRGQYF
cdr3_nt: TGTGCCAGCAGTTACCCGTCGGACAGAGGGCAGTACTTC

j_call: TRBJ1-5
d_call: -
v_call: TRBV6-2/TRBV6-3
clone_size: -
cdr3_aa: CASSYSGENQPQHF
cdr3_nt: TGTGCCAGCAGTTACTCGGGAGAAAATCAGCCCCAGCATTTT

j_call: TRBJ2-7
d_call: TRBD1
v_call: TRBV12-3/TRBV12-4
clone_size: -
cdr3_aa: CASRATGTGWSYEQYF
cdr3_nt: TGTGCCAGCAGAGCAACCGGGACAGGGTGGTCCTACGAGCAGTACTTC

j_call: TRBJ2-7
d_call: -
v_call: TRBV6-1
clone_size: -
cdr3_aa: CASLPDSSYEQYF
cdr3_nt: TGTGCCAGCCTCCCGGACAGCTCCTACGAGCAGTACTTC

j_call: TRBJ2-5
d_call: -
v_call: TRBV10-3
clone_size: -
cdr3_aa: CAISEPRGLQETQYF
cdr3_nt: TGTGCCATCAGTGAGCCCCGGGGACTCCAAGAGACCCAGTACTTC

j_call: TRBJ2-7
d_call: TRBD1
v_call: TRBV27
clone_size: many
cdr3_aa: CASSMPGQRTYEQYF
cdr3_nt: TGTGCCAGCAGTATGCCGGGACAGCGCACCTACGAGCAGTACTTC

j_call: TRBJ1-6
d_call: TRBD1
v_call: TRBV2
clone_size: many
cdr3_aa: CASSGGQGSNSPLHF
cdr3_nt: TGTGCCAGCAGTGGGGGACAGGGCAGTAATTCACCCCTCCACTTT

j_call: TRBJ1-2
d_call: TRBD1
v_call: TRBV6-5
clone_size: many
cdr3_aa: CASSYLGTDRDGYTF
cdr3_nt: TGTGCCAGCAGTTACTTGGGGACGGACAGGGATGGCTACACCTTC

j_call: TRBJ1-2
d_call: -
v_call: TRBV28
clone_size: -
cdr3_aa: CASSGAPYGYTF
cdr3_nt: TGTGCCAGCAGTGGGGCGCCCTATGGCTACACCTTC

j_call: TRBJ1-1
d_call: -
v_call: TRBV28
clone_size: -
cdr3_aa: CASSEYRLGTEAFF
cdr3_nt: TGTGCCAGCAGTGAATATAGACTGGGCACTGAAGCTTTCTTT

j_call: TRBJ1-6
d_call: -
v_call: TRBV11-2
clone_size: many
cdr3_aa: CASSLIVGGVPDADSPLHF
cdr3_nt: TGTGCCAGCAGCTTGATAGTAGGCGGGGTACCCGATGCTGATTCACCCCTCCACTTT

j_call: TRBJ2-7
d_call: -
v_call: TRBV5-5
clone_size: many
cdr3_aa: CASSLRDLYEQYF
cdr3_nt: TGTGCCAGCAGCTTGAGGGACCTCTACGAGCAGTACTTC

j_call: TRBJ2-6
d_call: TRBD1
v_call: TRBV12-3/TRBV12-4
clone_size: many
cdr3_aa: CASSFRTGSLSGANVLTF
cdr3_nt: TGTGCCAGCAGTTTCAGGACAGGGTCCCTCTCTGGGGCCAACGTCCTGACTTTC